This T cell receptor (beta chain) was sequenced during a study of blood T cell repertoires in COVID-19. Study details: Italy, Spain and the United States were the sources of the convalescent and acute COVID-19 samples.

Those enrolled, adults aged roughly 18 to 89 years, came from roughly 22 US areas. Cohort 3 recovered donors had two negative PCRs, clearance, or symptom resolution. The CDR3 spans 14 residues. V lost 3 bases and J 3 bases, leaving 12 bases between the germline ends. Germline V gives CDR1 KGHSH, CDR2 LQKENI. The protocol was immunoSEQ multiplex PCR, while the TCRdb copy is restricted to in-frame clones and leaves out a portion. The sample lists roughly 220,000 clones; just under 85% were seen once. The chain combines TRBV18 with TRBJ2-7; D unresolved. Sequenced: PBMCs or T cells enriched from blood (not recorded which). This sequence was found in a middle-aged man who had recovered from COVID-19. In DNA, the CDR3 is TGTGCCAGCTCACCCTCCTTAACAGACTACGAGCAGTACTTC. Translated, it gives CASSPSLTDYEQYF.